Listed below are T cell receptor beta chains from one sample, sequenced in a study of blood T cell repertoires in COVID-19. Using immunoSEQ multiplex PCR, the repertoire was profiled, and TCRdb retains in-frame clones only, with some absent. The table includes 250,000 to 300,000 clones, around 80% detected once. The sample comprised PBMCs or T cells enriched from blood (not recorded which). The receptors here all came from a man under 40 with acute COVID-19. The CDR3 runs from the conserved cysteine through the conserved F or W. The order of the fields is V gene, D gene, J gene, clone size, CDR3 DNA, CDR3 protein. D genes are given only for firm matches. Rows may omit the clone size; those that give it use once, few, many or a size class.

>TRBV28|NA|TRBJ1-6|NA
TGTGCCAGCAGTTTCAGAGGGAGGGTAAATTCACCCCTCCACTTT
CASSFRGRVNSPLHF
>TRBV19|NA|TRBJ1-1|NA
TGTGCCAGTAGTATCCAGGGGATGAACACTGAAGCTTTCTTT
CASSIQGMNTEAFF
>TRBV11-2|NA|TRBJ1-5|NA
TGTGCCAGCAGCCCCGGCCGGACATCCAATCAGCCCCAGCATTTT
CASSPGRTSNQPQHF
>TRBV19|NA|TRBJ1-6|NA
TGTGCCAGTAGTACGACGACGGCCGGAGTGAACTCACCCCTCCACTTT
CASSTTTAGVNSPLHF
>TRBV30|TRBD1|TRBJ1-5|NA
TGTGCCTGGAATCCGGGACAGGGGGCTCAGCCCCAGCATTTT
CAWNPGQGAQPQHF
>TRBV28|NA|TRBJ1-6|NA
TGTGCCAGCAGTTCCTTCTCACCCCTCCACTTT
CASSSFSPLHF
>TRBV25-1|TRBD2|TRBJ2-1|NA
TGTGCCAGCGAGGGACTAGCAGGAGTCAATGAGCAGTTCTTC
CASEGLAGVNEQFF
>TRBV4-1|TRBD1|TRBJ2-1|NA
TGCGCCAGCAGCACTATTACAGGGGTACAAGTCTACAATGAGCAGTTCTTC
CASSTITGVQVYNEQFF
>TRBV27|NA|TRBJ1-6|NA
TGTGCCAGCAGTTCCCTACCTCCTGATTCACCCCTCCACTTT
CASSSLPPDSPLHF
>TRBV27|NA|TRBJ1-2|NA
TGTGCCAGCAGTTTCCGGACATCGGGGGGTGGCTACACCTTC
CASSFRTSGGGYTF
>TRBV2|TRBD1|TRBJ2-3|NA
TGTGCCAGCGAGGGACAGGGTCTGGGAGATACGCAGTATTTT
CASEGQGLGDTQYF
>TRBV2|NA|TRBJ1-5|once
TGTGCCAGCAGAAGGAGACAGAATAGCAATCAGCCCCAGCATTTT
CASRRRQNSNQPQHF
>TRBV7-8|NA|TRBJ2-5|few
TGTGCCAGCAGCCGGGGTAGGGGGGGCATATTGGAGACCCAGTACTTC
CASSRGRGGILETQYF
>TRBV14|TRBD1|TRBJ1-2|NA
TGTGCCAGCAGCCCAGGGGGCTGGGGCTACACCTTC
CASSPGGWGYTF
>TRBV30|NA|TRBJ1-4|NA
TGTGCCTGGAGTCTGAGAAATGAAAAACTGTTTTTT
CAWSLRNEKLFF
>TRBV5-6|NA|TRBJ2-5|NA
TGTGCCAGCAGCTTACCCTCTCGTCTGGCGGAACGAGGCGGGACCCAGTACTTC
CASSLPSRLAERGGTQYF
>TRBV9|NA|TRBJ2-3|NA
TGTGCCAGCAGCGTAGATGCCGTCCTCAGCGCCGGGGATACGCAGTATTTT
CASSVDAVLSAGDTQYF
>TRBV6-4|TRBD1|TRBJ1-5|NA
TGTGCCAGCAGTGCGCTGGCGACAGGGGATCAGCCCCAGCATTTT
CASSALATGDQPQHF
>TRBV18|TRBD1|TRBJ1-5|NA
TGTGCCAGCTCACGATTAAATCTGGCAGGGGGTGATCAGCCCCAGCATTTT
CASSRLNLAGGDQPQHF
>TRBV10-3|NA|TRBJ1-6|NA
TGTGCCATCAGATTAGACGGGAGCTCCTATAATTCACCCCTCCACTTT
CAIRLDGSSYNSPLHF
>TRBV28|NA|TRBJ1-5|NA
TGTGCCAGCAGCCCTCAACAGGGTAATCAGCCCCAGCATTTT
CASSPQQGNQPQHF
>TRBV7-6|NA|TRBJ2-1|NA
TGTGCCAGCAGCTCGCTGAGGGTGACCCCGTACAATGAGCAGTTCTTC
CASSSLRVTPYNEQFF
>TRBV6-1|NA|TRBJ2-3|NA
TGTGCCAGCAGTGAAGGTTACGTAGACATCCCTACGCAGTATTTT
CASSEGYVDIPTQYF
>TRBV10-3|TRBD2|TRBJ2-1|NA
TGTGCCATCAGTGAGGATGGGACTAGCGGGAGCGGTGTCTACAATGAGCAGTTCTTC
CAISEDGTSGSGVYNEQFF
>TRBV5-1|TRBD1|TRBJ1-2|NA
TGCGCCAGCAGCTCCGCCCGGAGGGGGCAGGGCTACACCTTC
CASSSARRGQGYTF
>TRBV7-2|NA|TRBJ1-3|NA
TGTGCCAGCAGCTTAAGCCCTTTACAGGGTGCCGGAAACACCATATATTTT
CASSLSPLQGAGNTIYF
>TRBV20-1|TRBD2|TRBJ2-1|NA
TGCAGTGCTAGTGGCGGGGGAACCTCCTACAATGAGCAGTTCTTC
CSASGGGTSYNEQFF
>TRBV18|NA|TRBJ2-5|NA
TGTGCCAGCTCCCGAAATACAGGACAAGAGACCCAGTACTTC
CASSRNTGQETQYF
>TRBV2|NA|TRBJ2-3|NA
TGTGCCAGCAGGTCTAGCAAGGTCCCGGATACGCAGTATTTT
CASRSSKVPDTQYF
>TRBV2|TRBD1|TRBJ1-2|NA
TGTGCCAGCAGCGGGACAGGGATCGGAGAGGGTGCTGGCTACACCTTC
CASSGTGIGEGAGYTF
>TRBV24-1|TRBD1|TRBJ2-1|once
TGTGCCACCAGTGCCATGACAGGGTCCTACAATGAGCAGTTCTTC
CATSAMTGSYNEQFF
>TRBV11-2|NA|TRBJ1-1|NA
TGTGCCAGCAGCTTAGAGGGGGGTTGGACGAACACTGAAGCTTTCTTT
CASSLEGGWTNTEAFF
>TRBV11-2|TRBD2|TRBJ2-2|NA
TGTGCCAGCAGGTCAGGGACTAGCGGGAGACGGACCGGGGAGCTGTTTTTT
CASRSGTSGRRTGELFF
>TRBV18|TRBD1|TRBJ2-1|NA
TGTGCCAGCTCAGCGGGACAGGATTACAATGAGCAGTTCTTC
CASSAGQDYNEQFF
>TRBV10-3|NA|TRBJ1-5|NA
TGTGCCATCAGTGAGTCCGCGGAGAATCAGCCCCAGCATTTT
CAISESAENQPQHF
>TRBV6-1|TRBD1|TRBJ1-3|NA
TGTGCCAGCAGTGACCCAGGGGGCAGAAACACCATATATTTT
CASSDPGGRNTIYF
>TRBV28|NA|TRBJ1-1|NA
TGTGCCAGCTGGGGGCAGCCGATGAACACTGAAGCTTTCTTT
CASWGQPMNTEAFF
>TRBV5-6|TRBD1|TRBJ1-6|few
TGTGCCAGCAGCTCCGAGACAGGGGGCAGTTCACCCCTCCACTTT
CASSSETGGSSPLHF
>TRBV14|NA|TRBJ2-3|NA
TGTGCCAGCAGCCAAGTGAGCGGGTTTACAGATACGCAGTATTTT
CASSQVSGFTDTQYF
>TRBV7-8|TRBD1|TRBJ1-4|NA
TGTGCCAGCAGCCTGACAGGGAGGTCAACTAATGAAAAACTGTTTTTT
CASSLTGRSTNEKLFF
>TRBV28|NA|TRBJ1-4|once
TGTGCCAGCAGAACAAACGGGGGGAAACGCGAAAAACTGTTTTTT
CASRTNGGKREKLFF
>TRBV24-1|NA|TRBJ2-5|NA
TGTGCCACCAGTGACTATGGACAGACCGGCGGGGAGACCCAGTACTTC
CATSDYGQTGGETQYF
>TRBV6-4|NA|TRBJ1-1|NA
TGTGCCAGCAGTGCGGGGGAAGGAAACACTGAAGCTTTCTTT
CASSAGEGNTEAFF
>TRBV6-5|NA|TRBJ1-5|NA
TGTGCCAGCAGTTACGTCGGGGGGGTGGGTCAGCCCCAGCATTTT
CASSYVGGVGQPQHF
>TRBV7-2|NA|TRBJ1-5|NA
TGTGCCAGCAGCTTAGCGCAACAGGGACCAAAGCCCCAGCATTTT
CASSLAQQGPKPQHF